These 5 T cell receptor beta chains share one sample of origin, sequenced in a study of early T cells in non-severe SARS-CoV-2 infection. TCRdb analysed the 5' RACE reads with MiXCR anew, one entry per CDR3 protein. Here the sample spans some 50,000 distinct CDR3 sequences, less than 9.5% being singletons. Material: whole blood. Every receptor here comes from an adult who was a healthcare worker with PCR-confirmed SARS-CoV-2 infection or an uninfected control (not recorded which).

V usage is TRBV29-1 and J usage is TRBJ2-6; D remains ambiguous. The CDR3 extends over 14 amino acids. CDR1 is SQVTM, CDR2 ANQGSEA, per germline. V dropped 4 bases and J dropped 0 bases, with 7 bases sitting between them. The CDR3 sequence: CSVARASGANVLTF. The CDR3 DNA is TGCAGCGTTGCCCGGGCCTCTGGGGCCAACGTCCTGACTTTC. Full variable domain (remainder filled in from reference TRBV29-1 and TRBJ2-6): SAVISQKPSRDICQRGTSLTIQCQVDSQVTMMFWYRQQPGQSLTLIATANQGSEATYESGFVIDKFPISRPNLTFSTLTVSNMSPEDSSIYLCSVARASGANVLTFGAGSRLTVL.

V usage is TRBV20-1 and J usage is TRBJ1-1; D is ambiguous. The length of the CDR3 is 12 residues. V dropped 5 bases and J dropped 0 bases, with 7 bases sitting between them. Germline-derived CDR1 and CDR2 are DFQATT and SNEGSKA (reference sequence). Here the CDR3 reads CSALSMNTEAFF. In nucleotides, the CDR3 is TGCAGTGCTTTGTCAATGAACACTGAAGCTTTCTTT.

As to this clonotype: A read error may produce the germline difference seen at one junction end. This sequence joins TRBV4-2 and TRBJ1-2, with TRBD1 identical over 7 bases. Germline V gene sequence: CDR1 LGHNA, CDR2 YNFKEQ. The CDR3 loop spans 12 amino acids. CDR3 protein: CASSQFTGTASF. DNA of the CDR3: TGTGCCAGCAGCCAATTTACCGGGACAGCCTCCTTC.

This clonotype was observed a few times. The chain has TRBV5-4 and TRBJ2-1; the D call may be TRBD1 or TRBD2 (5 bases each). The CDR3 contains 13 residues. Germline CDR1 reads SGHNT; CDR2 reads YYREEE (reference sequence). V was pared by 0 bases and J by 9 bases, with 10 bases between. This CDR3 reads CASSLEGPLEQFF. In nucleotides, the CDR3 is TGTGCCAGCAGCTTGGAGGGACCGCTTGAGCAGTTCTTC.

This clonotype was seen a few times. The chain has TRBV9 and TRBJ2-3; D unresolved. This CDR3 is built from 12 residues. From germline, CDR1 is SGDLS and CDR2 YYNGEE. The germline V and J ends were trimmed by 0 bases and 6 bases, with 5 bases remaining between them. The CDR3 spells CASSVERDTQYF. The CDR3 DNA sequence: TGTGCCAGCAGCGTAGAGAGGGATACGCAGTATTTT.